This passage covers 16 T cell receptor beta chains from one sample sequenced in a study of blood T cells in healthy people across ages. Using a J-beta primer mix together with a sample-barcoded 5' primer, a second PCR was run for about 6 to 12 cycles. From the 5' RACE reads, TCRdb called clonotypes with MiXCR, one entry per CDR3 protein. The table lists under 1 million distinct CDR3 sequences, around 43% of them singletons. The sample consisted of blood. Receptor source: a man in his sixties in good health.

The chain joins TRBV10-2 to TRBJ1-1, with D uncertain. Germline V gene data show CDR1 as WSHSY and CDR2 as SAAADI. V lost 3 bases and J lost 7, with 15 bases in between. This CDR3 has 14 amino acids. In DNA form, the CDR3 reads TGCGCCAGCAGTGAATTTTCTGGCCGGGGTGAAGCTTTCTTT. It codes for CASSEFSGRGEAFF.

V usage is TRBV7-9 and J usage is TRBJ2-3; D is ambiguous. V was shortened by 5 bases and J by 3 bases, with 27 bases between the two germline ends. The CDR3 extends over 19 amino acids. The V gene's germline CDR1 is SEHNR and CDR2 FQNEAQ (reference sequence). As DNA, the CDR3 is TGTGCCAGCAGCCCTGGAAATCGAAGGCGTAGCTTCTCGACAGATACGCAGTATTTT. This codes for CASSPGNRRRSFSTDTQYF.

This clonotype was picked up many times. This chain uses TRBV5-6 with TRBJ2-7, with D perhaps TRBD1 (6 bases). The CDR3 spans 13 residues. V was cut by 4 bases and J by 6 bases, with 14 bases left in between. The germline V gene has CDR1 SGHDT and CDR2 YYEEEE. The CDR3 DNA reads TGTGCCAGCAGCCCTTATGGGGGCGTCGAGCAGTACTTC. It encodes CASSPYGGVEQYF.

The V call is TRBV12-3 or TRBV12-4, the J call TRBJ2-7; D is tentatively TRBD1 or TRBD2 (6 bases each). The DNA matches TRBJ2-5 better at its end, which makes the J call doubtful. The CDR3 has 14 residues. Here the CDR3 reads CASRASTGGETQYF. The CDR3 DNA sequence: TGTGCCAGCAGGGCTTCGACAGGAGGGGAGACCCAGTACTTC.

V usage is TRBV5-6 and J usage is TRBJ1-4; D possibly corresponds to TRBD1 (5 bases). Germline values: CDR1 SGHDT, CDR2 YYEEEE. Trimming left V 1 base short and J 16 bases short, with 17 bases between. This CDR3 is 13 amino acids long. The DNA for the CDR3 is TGTGCCAGCAGCTTGACCGGGACGTCGGCTTCGTTTTTT. It yields the protein CASSLTGTSASFF.

This clonotype turned up a few times. This chain joins TRBV6-4 and TRBJ2-1, with 10 bases identical to TRBD2. Looked up from germline, CDR1 is MRHNA and CDR2 is SNTAGT. V lost 4 bases, J lost 1 base, and 4 bases stayed unmatched. There are 16 residues in the CDR3. The chain's CDR3 is CASSGLAGGSYNEQFF. The CDR3 DNA follows: TGTGCCAGCAGTGGACTAGCGGGTGGTTCCTACAATGAGCAGTTCTTC.

The chain is built from TRBV7-2 and TRBJ2-1; 11 nucleotides agree with TRBD2. After removal of 2 bases from V and 2 bases from J, the junction contained 8 bases not matched to a gene. The CDR3 consists of 18 residues. The germline CDR1 and CDR2 sequences are SGHTA and FQGNSA. CDR3 sequence (DNA): TGTGCCAGCAGCTTAAAGGTGTCTAGCGGGGGGACCTACAATGAGCAGTTCTTC. Translating gives CASSLKVSSGGTYNEQFF.

Only a few counts were recorded for this clonotype. The chain joins TRBV7-2 to TRBJ2-1, with TRBD2 matching over 12 bases. There are 17 residues in the CDR3. The germline V gene encodes CDR1 SGHTA and CDR2 FQGNSA. Trimming cost V 5 bases and J 7 bases; bases outside gene matches: 12. DNA of the CDR3: TGTGCCAGCAGCGTACTAGCGGGGGGTACATCGAGGAATGAGCAGTTCTTC. Encoded protein: CASSVLAGGTSRNEQFF.

This chain uses TRBV20-1 with TRBJ2-7; a weak D match, TRBD2 (7 bases). Trimming took 2 bases from V and 4 from J, leaving 21 bases between them. The CDR3 consists of 16 residues. The V gene's germline CDR1 is DFQATT and CDR2 SNEGSKA (reference sequence). The CDR3, as DNA: TGCAGTGCTAGACCAGATCAGGGGCGGGGGCCTTACGAGCAGTACTTC. Encoded protein: CSARPDQGRGPYEQYF.

This clonotype was observed a few times. The chain recombines TRBV11-2 with TRBJ2-1; D possibly corresponds to TRBD2 (6 bases). CDR1 is SGHAT and CDR2 is FQNNGV in the germline V gene. V lost 6 bases and J 0 bases, leaving 15 bases between the germline ends. CDR3 size: 16 residues. CDR3 in amino acids: CASSNLAVSSYNEQFF. CDR3 in DNA: TGTGCCAGCAGTAACTTAGCGGTTAGCTCCTACAATGAGCAGTTCTTC.

This chain uses TRBV27 with TRBJ2-5; 7 nucleotides agree with TRBD2. Germline V lookup: CDR1 MNHEY, CDR2 SMNVEV (reference sequence). The CDR3 totals 14 residues. Trimming at V came to 7 bases and at J to 3 bases, leaving 8 bases not matched to a gene. Here the CDR3 DNA reads TGTGCCAGCAAAATCTGGGGGGGAGAAGAGACCCAGTACTTC. Translating it yields CASKIWGGEETQYF.

This clonotype was detected a few times. The chain combines TRBV7-2 with TRBJ2-3; D call uncertain. The V gene lost 2 bases and the J gene lost 4 bases, with 10 bases spanning the gap. The CDR3 spans 14 residues. Per germline, CDR1 SGHTA and CDR2 FQGNSA. The CDR3: CASSLLFASDTQYF. The DNA for the CDR3 is TGTGCCAGCAGCTTATTGTTCGCATCAGATACGCAGTATTTT.

This clonotype occurred once. The rearrangement joins TRBV30 to TRBJ2-4; D tentatively reads TRBD1 or TRBD2 (5 bases each). The DNA matches TRBJ2-7 better at its end, which makes the J call doubtful. The germline CDR1 and CDR2 sequences are GTSNPN and SVGIG (reference sequence). This CDR3 is 16 amino acids long. The CDR3 region is CAWSIQWGIPGYEQYF. The CDR3 region has the DNA TGTGCCTGGAGTATCCAATGGGGGATACCAGGGTACGAGCAGTACTTC.

This chain joins TRBV10-3 and TRBJ2-7; 9 bases map to TRBD2. Germline lookup yields CDR1 ENHRY and CDR2 SYGVKD. The V gene end was trimmed by 3 bases and the J gene end by 2 bases; junction bases not matched to a gene: 5. The CDR3 sequence is 15 residues long. CDR3 region: CAISDGSGGTYEQYF. In nucleotides, the CDR3 is TGTGCCATCAGTGACGGGAGCGGGGGGACCTACGAGCAGTACTTC.

This sequence joins TRBV5-1 and TRBJ2-5, with 7 positions matching TRBD1. The end of the DNA fits TRBJ2-7 better, so the J call may be wrong. Germline values: CDR1 SGHRS, CDR2 YFSETQ. The CDR3 spans 15 residues. CDR3: CASSPGTVGVNEQYF. Written as DNA, the CDR3 is TGCGCCAGCAGCCCTGGGACAGTGGGAGTGAACGAGCAGTACTTC.

This clonotype was observed a few times. This chain joins TRBV6-2 or TRBV6-3 and TRBJ2-7, with D hard to call. CDR1 MNHEY and CDR2 SVGEGT come from the germline V gene. V was cut by 2 bases and J by 3 bases, with 5 bases left in between. The CDR3 has 12 amino acids. The CDR3 protein is CASSYASYEQYF. The CDR3 bases are TGTGCCAGCAGTTACGCGAGCTACGAGCAGTACTTC.